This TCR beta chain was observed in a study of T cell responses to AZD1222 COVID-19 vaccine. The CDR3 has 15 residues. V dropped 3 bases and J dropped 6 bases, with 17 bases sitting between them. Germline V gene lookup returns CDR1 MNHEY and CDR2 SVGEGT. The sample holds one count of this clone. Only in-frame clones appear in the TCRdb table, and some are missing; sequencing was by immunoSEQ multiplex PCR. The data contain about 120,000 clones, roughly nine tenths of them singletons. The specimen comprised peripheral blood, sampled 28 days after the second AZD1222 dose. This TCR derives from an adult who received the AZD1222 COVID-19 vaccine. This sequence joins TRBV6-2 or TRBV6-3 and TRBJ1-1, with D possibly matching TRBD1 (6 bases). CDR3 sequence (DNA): TGTGCCAGCAGTTATCGTGGCAGGGGAGTCGCTGAAGCTTTCTTT. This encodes CASSYRGRGVAEAFF.